This T cell receptor (beta chain) was identified in a study of blood T cell repertoires in COVID-19. As for the study in general: The cDNA or gDNA used as material had been derived from T cells, B-cell-depleted T cells, or PBMCs.

The Seattle patients joined while their infection was active and were tracked longitudinally afterward. V dropped 5 bases and J dropped 6; count of bases not matched to a gene: 9. The CDR3 is 17 residues long. CDR1 SNHLY and CDR2 FYNNEI come from the germline V gene. Libraries were prepared by immunoSEQ multiplex PCR; TCRdb keeps only in-frame clonotypes and omits some of them. The sample shows 310,000 or so clones, approximately 91% of them seen only once. The chain has TRBV2 and TRBJ2-2; 13 nucleotides line up with TRBD2. Source material: peripheral blood. This receptor was identified in a woman aged 25-40 years with COVID-19, enrolled during active disease. The CDR3 region has the DNA TGTGCCAGCAGTCCTGGACTAGCGGGAGTTAGAGCCGGGGAGCTGTTTTTT. It codes for CASSPGLAGVRAGELFF.